The rows below give T cell receptor beta chains drawn from one sample of a study of monozygotic twins with inflammatory bowel disease. TCRdb re-called the 5' RACE reads, yielding one record per CDR3 amino acid sequence without DNA. The sample has 210,000 or so distinct CDR3 sequences. Sequencing was carried out using blood. The receptor source for this set is a human donor with ulcerative colitis or Crohn's disease, or a healthy co-twin of an affected twin (not recorded which). Both conserved end residues are part of each CDR3.

TRBV5-1,TRBJ2-1,CASSQAGGRSNEQFF
TRBV7-6,TRBJ1-1,CASSLAGQGGKAEAFF
TRBV3-1,TRBJ2-5,CASSQDWLTGETQYF
TRBV6-1,TRBJ1-5,CASRLHSGGNQPQHF
TRBV20-1,TRBJ1-1,CSAGEVSGTEAFF
TRBV20-1,TRBJ1-4,CSAREGHEKLFF
TRBV4-1,TRBJ1-2,CASSQERIDSGYGYTF
TRBV7-9,TRBJ2-7,CASSLGGVGYEQYF
TRBV5-4,TRBJ1-1,CASSLEIRRPNTEAFF
TRBV7-2,TRBJ2-3,CASSLTPTLTDTQYF
TRBV7-3,TRBJ2-2,CASSLSNSGRYTGELFF
TRBV7-2,TRBJ2-7,CASSLASNYEQYF
TRBV29-1,TRBJ1-2,CSARGTGSNYGYTF
TRBV27,TRBJ1-1,CASSLATYTEAFF
TRBV20-1,TRBJ2-1,CSARVGTNYNEQFF
TRBV4-3,TRBJ1-5,CASSQDRGIPNQPQHF
TRBV7-8,TRBJ1-5,CASSLLGGRDQPQHF
TRBV12-3/TRBV12-4,TRBJ1-3,CASSLKGAGNTIYF
TRBV29-1,TRBJ2-5,CSVEDLREQETQYF
TRBV24-1,TRBJ2-3,CATSEPAGRLDADTQYF
TRBV7-9,TRBJ1-2,CASSSLLRGTNYGYTF
TRBV5-1,TRBJ2-7,CASSLDVFGTYSYEQYF
TRBV12-3/TRBV12-4,TRBJ2-2,CASSLDGVTGELFF
TRBV6-6,TRBJ1-1,CASKLEGGTEAFF
TRBV5-1,TRBJ1-2,CASSLAGRPEGYTF
TRBV5-1,TRBJ1-1,CASSVQGDGLTEAFF
TRBV28,TRBJ2-1,CASSPPGRNNEQFF
TRBV6-4,TRBJ2-3,CATAQAAGADTQYF
TRBV30,TRBJ1-3,CAWSGGTGQGNTIYF
TRBV3-1,TRBJ2-2,CASRSTGGPGELFF
TRBV5-6,TRBJ1-2,CASSSIPVTGTYGYTF
TRBV2,TRBJ2-1,CASSELAGIRNEQFF
TRBV20-1,TRBJ2-3,CSARGLAGADTQYF
TRBV5-4,TRBJ2-4,CASSSGGSGSGAKNIQYF
TRBV6-5,TRBJ2-1,CASSPSGSQGIRYNEQFF
TRBV10-3,TRBJ2-1,CAISEIASGPLYNEQFF
TRBV13,TRBJ1-6,CASSFHQGQGSGSPLHF
TRBV7-3,TRBJ2-1,CASSSPGTSVGEQFF
TRBV21-1,TRBJ1-1,CASSVQPVMNTEAFF
TRBV5-1,TRBJ2-4,CASSPGGQLAKNIQYF
TRBV11-1,TRBJ2-3,CASSLVSGPITGTDTQYF
TRBV12-3/TRBV12-4,TRBJ1-6,CASSNGDSHNSPLHF
TRBV15,TRBJ1-3,CATSREDANSGNTIYF
TRBV9,TRBJ2-5,CASSVDKLDSQETQYF
TRBV2,TRBJ1-5,CASRSQGVRNQPQHF
TRBV7-6,TRBJ1-6,CASSLSENSPLHF
TRBV9,TRBJ1-1,CASSVGTERTTEAFF
TRBV28,TRBJ2-1,CASSFFSSYNEQFF
TRBV7-2,TRBJ1-3,CASSTQGSLGNTIYF
TRBV5-1,TRBJ2-1,CASSFGSSAVTYNEQFF
TRBV12-3/TRBV12-4,TRBJ1-6,CASRGSSPLHF
TRBV25-1,TRBJ1-3,CASSESGVISGNTIYF
TRBV7-9,TRBJ1-1,CASSPRGVGTEAFF
TRBV29-1,TRBJ2-5,CSVVGLAGGPQETQYF
TRBV29-1,TRBJ2-3,CSVERQGTNTQYF